Sequencing of this T cell receptor (beta chain) was carried out in a study of post-analysis software for immune sequencing data. Looking at the study overall: Both relapsing-remitting and secondary progressive multiple sclerosis featured among the disease courses, as did progressive-relapsing multiple sclerosis.

Between the trimmed V and J ends, which lost 6 bases and 2 bases, there was a span of 13 bases. The CDR3 loop spans 14 amino acids. The germline CDR1 and CDR2 sequences are SGHTA and FQGNSA. Every TCR beta cDNA library bore unique molecular identifiers. cDNA molecules numbering 400,000 to 550,000 came from roughly 1 to 10 million T cells. Each CDR3 protein is one row after TCRdb ran MiXCR on the PCR reads. The sample yields about 430,000 distinct CDR3 sequences, over 30% seen once. This clonotype was seen many times. Its antigen is undetermined. Overall study findings and caveats: Strong co-clustering by F measure was seen for same-batch samples. About 5 TRBV segments occurring more often in patients than controls included TRBV5-6, TRBV5-1 and TRBV20-1. For normalized Chao1 diversity, multiple sclerosis patients scored significantly lower than controls did.

The source is a girl between 2 and 10 years old with multiple sclerosis. Sequencing used blood. V usage is TRBV7-2 and J usage is TRBJ1-2, with D unresolved. Written as DNA, the CDR3 is TGTGCCAGCAGTTCTAAGGGCGGGAACTATGGCTACACCTTC. Protein product: CASSSKGGNYGYTF.